This passage covers 18 T cell receptor beta chains from one sample sequenced in a study of T cells in Graves' hyperthyroidism and ophthalmopathy. RNA transcripts were the template for amplifying TCR beta CDR3 regions. During a first-round RT-PCR of the TCR CDR3, the HTBI primer set was used. Each CDR3 protein gets one entry after TCRdb re-called the multiplex PCR reads with MiXCR. Here the sample spans roughly 740,000 distinct CDR3 sequences, approximately 16% being singletons. Material: blood. The receptor set was obtained from a man between 18 and 29 years old with Graves' hyperthyroidism.

This clonotype was counted ten times or more. The chain links TRBV28 to TRBJ2-3; possibly TRBD1 for D (6 bases). The V and J ends lost 5 bases and 4 bases respectively, with 13 bases between them. This CDR3 comprises 14 residues. Germline V gene lookup returns CDR1 MDHEN and CDR2 SYDVKM. The CDR3 sequence: CASSNVQGPDTQYF. The CDR3 DNA is TGTGCCAGCAGTAACGTACAGGGTCCAGATACGCAGTATTTT.

This clonotype was picked up a small number of times. V usage is TRBV20-1 and J usage is TRBJ1-5; D gene uncertain. This CDR3 has 13 residues. Germline V gene data show CDR1 as DFQATT and CDR2 as SNEGSKA (reference sequence). V lost 0 bases and J 4 bases, leaving 7 bases between the germline ends. CDR3 DNA: TGCAGTGCTAGAGATCGGAAGAATCAGCCCCAGCATTTT. Translation: CSARDRKNQPQHF.

This clonotype has only a few counts. This sequence joins TRBV6-1 and TRBJ1-5; maybe TRBD1 (6 bases). The CDR3 has 16 residues. Trimming stripped 5 bases from V and 0 bases from J, with 14 bases between. The V gene's germline CDR1 is MNHNS and CDR2 SASEGT. CDR3 DNA sequence: TGTGCCAGCAGTAAGGACAGACTTTATAGCAATCAGCCCCAGCATTTT. This sequence encodes CASSKDRLYSNQPQHF.

The sample holds many counts of this clonotype. The genes are TRBV6-1 and TRBJ2-1, with a tentative D call TRBD2 (6 bases). Germline V gene sequence: CDR1 MNHNS, CDR2 SASEGT. The germline V and J ends were trimmed by 5 bases and 2 bases, with 13 bases remaining between them. CDR3 size: 15 residues. The CDR3 DNA is TGTGCCAGCAGTCCGGGACTTCCTGCCTACAATGAGCAGTTCTTC. This gives the protein CASSPGLPAYNEQFF.

This clonotype came up once. V usage is TRBV9 and J usage is TRBJ1-1; the D gene is possibly TRBD1 (5 bases). CDR3 length equals 15 residues. Trimming stripped 0 bases from V and 1 base from J, with 10 bases between. Per the germline V gene, CDR1 is SGDLS and CDR2 is YYNGEE. The CDR3: CASSVASGGNTEAFF. CDR3 DNA sequence: TGTGCCAGCAGCGTAGCTTCGGGGGGGAACACTGAAGCTTTCTTT.

Comments on this clonotype: A much larger clone lies a single base off, so this may be a read error. The CDR3 region has the DNA TGTGCCTGGAGCGTTAGGACCTACAATAAGCAGTTCTTC. Its protein is CAWSVRTYNKQFF. This chain joins TRBV30 and TRBJ2-1; D is uncertain. The CDR3 is made up of 13 amino acids. Germline V gives CDR1 GTSNPN, CDR2 SVGIG (reference sequence).

This clonotype was counted ten times or more. This chain connects TRBV5-1 to TRBJ2-7, with TRBD1 identical over 8 bases. Germline V gene data show CDR1 as SGHRS and CDR2 as YFSETQ. The CDR3 is 15 residues long. Unmatched junction bases numbered 9, after V lost 4 bases and J lost 3 bases. The CDR3 bases are TGCGCCAGCAGCGGCACCGGGACAGGTGTCTACGAGCAGTACTTC. Amino acids: CASSGTGTGVYEQYF. Based on the CDR3 plus reference TRBV5-1 and TRBJ2-7, the full variable domain is KAGVTQTPRYLIKTRGQQVTLSCSPISGHRSVSWYQQTPGQGLQFLFEYFSETQRNKGNFPGRFSGRQFSNSRSEMNVSTLELGDSALYLCASSGTGTGVYEQYFGPGTRLTVT.

This clonotype was counted many times. DNA of the CDR3: TGTGCCACCAGCAGGCGGGGGGAGGAGACCCAGTACTTC. Protein: CATSRRGEETQYF. The rearrangement joins TRBV15 to TRBJ2-5; TRBD2 matches at 8 bases. Looked up from germline, CDR1 is LNHNV and CDR2 is YYDKDF (reference sequence). This CDR3 is 13 amino acids long. J lost 5 bases, V lost 3 bases, and 2 bases had no gene match.

The gene calls are TRBV7-9 and TRBJ1-4; D gene unclear. The CDR3 is 16 amino acids. Germline assignment: CDR1 SEHNR and CDR2 FQNEAQ (reference sequence). V lost 8 bases, J lost 5 bases, and 21 bases lay in between. CDR3 in amino acids: CASEPPPETQNEKLFF. The CDR3 bases are TGTGCCAGCGAACCCCCGCCCGAGACGCAAAATGAAAAACTGTTTTTT.

The chain couples TRBV5-1 to TRBJ2-5; TRBD1 might be the D (5 bases). The V gene's germline CDR1 is SGHRS and CDR2 YFSETQ. V lost 4 bases to trimming and J lost 2 bases, with 9 bases between them. The CDR3 is made up of 13 amino acids. The CDR3 DNA sequence: TGCGCCAGCAGCGAACAGGAGCAAGAGACCCAGTACTTC. It is translated as CASSEQEQETQYF.

This clonotype was seen only a few times. V gene TRBV20-1 combines with J gene TRBJ2-1; TRBD1 matches at 9 bases. J was trimmed by 7 bases and V by 3 bases; bases with no gene match: 13. CDR3 length: 16 residues. Germline assignment: CDR1 DFQATT and CDR2 SNEGSKA (reference sequence). Here the CDR3 reads CSASDSKQGALNEQFF. The CDR3 DNA is TGCAGTGCTAGCGATAGTAAACAGGGGGCTTTAAATGAGCAGTTCTTC.

This chain joins TRBV29-1 and TRBJ2-1; no firm D call. This CDR3 is built from 11 residues. The V gene lost 3 bases and the J gene lost 6 bases, with 6 bases spanning the gap. The germline V gene encodes CDR1 SQVTM and CDR2 ANQGSEA. CDR3 in amino acids: CSVDRGNEQFF. The CDR3 coding sequence is TGCAGCGTTGACAGAGGCAATGAGCAGTTCTTC.

In this sample, this clonotype turned up a few times. The rearrangement links TRBV28 to TRBJ2-1; 7 bases line up with TRBD1. CDR1 and CDR2 (germline): MDHEN, SYDVKM. V was clipped by 3 bases and J by 2 bases; unmatched bases: 4. The CDR3 is 15 amino acids. The CDR3 bases are TGTGCCAGCAGTTTGTGGCAGGGGGCCTACAATGAGCAGTTCTTC. Its translation: CASSLWQGAYNEQFF.

V is TRBV7-8 and J is TRBJ2-2, with D perhaps given as TRBD1 or TRBD2 (5 bases each). The CDR3 is 17 amino acids. Germline values: CDR1 SGHVS, CDR2 FQNEAQ. Trimming stripped 10 bases from V and 3 bases from J, with 24 bases between. The CDR3 DNA is TGTGCCACCATCGAGGGATGGTATCAGGGAGACACCGGGGAGCTGTTTTTT. This translates into CATIEGWYQGDTGELFF.

V and J are TRBV29-1 and TRBJ2-1; D perhaps matches TRBD2 (5 bases). Germline loops: CDR1 SQVTM, CDR2 ANQGSEA. The CDR3 is 15 amino acids. The ends were cut back, 0 bases at V and 5 bases at J, with 14 bases in the middle. CDR3 residues: CSVEDPRRVDNEQFF. The CDR3 DNA reads as TGCAGCGTTGAAGATCCTAGGCGGGTCGACAATGAGCAGTTCTTC.

As concerns this clonotype: A read error may be the cause here, since a much bigger clone is one base away. The genes are TRBV7-9 and TRBJ2-3; 8 bases match TRBD1. The CDR3 contains 14 residues. Trimming took 5 bases from V and 4 from J; bases not matched to a gene: 5. Germline CDR1 is SEHNR and CDR2 is FQNEAQ (reference sequence). Written as DNA, the CDR3 is TGTGCCAGCAGCCTGGACAGGGTGTCAGATACGCAGTATTTT. It is translated as CASSLDRVSDTQYF.

In its sample, this clonotype was seen many times. The chain combines TRBV28 with TRBJ2-1; 15 nucleotides line up with TRBD2. V lost 8 bases, J lost 4 bases, and 6 bases stayed unmatched. CDR3 length equals 16 residues. CDR1 MDHEN and CDR2 SYDVKM come from the germline V gene. The chain's CDR3 is CASLGLAGGVYNEQFF. CDR3 DNA sequence: TGTGCCAGCCTCGGACTAGCGGGAGGGGTATACAATGAGCAGTTCTTC.

This clonotype has ten or more counts. The chain employs TRBV30 and TRBJ1-2, with 9 positions matching TRBD1. J was trimmed by 7 bases and V by 1 base; bases with no gene match: 16. The germline gives CDR1 GTSNPN, CDR2 SVGIG (reference sequence). The CDR3 has 17 residues. CDR3 region: CAWSGEWTGELNFGYTF. DNA of the CDR3: TGTGCCTGGAGTGGGGAATGGACAGGGGAGTTAAATTTTGGCTACACCTTC. Based on the CDR3 plus reference TRBV30 and TRBJ1-2, the full variable domain is SQTIHQWPATLVQPVGSPLSLECTVEGTSNPNLYWYRQAAGRGLQLLFYSVGIGQISSEVPQNLSASRPQDRQFILSSKKLLLSDSGFYLCAWSGEWTGELNFGYTFGSGTRLTVV.